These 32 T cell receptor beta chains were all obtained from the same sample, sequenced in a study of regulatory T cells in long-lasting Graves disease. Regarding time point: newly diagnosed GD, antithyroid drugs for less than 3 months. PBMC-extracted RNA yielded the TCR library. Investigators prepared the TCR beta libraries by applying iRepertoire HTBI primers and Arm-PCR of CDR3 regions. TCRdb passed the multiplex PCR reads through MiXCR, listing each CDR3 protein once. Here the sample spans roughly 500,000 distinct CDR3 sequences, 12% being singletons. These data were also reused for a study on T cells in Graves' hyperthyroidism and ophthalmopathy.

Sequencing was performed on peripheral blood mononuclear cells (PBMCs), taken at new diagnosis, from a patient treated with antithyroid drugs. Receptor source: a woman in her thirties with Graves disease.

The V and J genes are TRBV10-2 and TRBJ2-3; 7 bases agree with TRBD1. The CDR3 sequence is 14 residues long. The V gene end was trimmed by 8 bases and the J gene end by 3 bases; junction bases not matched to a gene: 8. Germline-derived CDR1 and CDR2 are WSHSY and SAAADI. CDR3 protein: CASESAGGTDTQYF. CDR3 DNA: TGCGCCAGCGAGTCGGCAGGGGGTACAGATACGCAGTATTTT.

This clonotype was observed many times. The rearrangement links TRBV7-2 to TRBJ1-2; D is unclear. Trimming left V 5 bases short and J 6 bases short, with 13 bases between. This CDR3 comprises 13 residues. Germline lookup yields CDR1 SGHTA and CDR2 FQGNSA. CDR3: CASSPYIPDGYTF. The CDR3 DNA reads TGTGCCAGCAGCCCCTATATTCCCGATGGCTACACCTTC.

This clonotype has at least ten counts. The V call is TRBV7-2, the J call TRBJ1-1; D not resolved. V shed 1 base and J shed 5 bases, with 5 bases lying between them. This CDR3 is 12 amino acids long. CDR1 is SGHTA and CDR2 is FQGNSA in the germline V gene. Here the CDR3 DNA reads TGTGCCAGCAGCTTAGGTCCGACTGAAGCTTTCTTT. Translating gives CASSLGPTEAFF.

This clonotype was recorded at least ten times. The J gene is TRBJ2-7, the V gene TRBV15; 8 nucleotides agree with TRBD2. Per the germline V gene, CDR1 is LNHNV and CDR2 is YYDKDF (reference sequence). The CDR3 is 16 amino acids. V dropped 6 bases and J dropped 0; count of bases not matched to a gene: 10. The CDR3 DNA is TGTGCCACCAGTCCCCTAGGAAGCGGGGGCTCCTACGAGCAGTACTTC. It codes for CATSPLGSGGSYEQYF.

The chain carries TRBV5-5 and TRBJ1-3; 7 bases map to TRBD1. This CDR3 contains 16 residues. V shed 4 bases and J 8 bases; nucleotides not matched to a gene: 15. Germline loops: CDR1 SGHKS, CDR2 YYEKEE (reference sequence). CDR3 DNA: TGTGCCAGCAGCCTCAGCCACAGGGGTCGTGGGGACACCATATATTTT. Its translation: CASSLSHRGRGDTIYF.

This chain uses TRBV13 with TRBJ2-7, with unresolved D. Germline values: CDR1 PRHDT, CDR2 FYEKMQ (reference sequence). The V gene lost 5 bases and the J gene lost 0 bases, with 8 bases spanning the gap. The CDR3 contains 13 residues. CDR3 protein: CASSGIGSYEQYF. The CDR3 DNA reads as TGTGCCAGCAGCGGGATAGGCTCCTACGAGCAGTACTTC.

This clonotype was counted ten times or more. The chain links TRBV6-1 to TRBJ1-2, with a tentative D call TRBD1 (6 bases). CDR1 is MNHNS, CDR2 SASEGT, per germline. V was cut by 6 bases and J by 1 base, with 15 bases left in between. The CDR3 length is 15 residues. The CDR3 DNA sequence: TGTGCCAGCAGAGTTACAGGGCGACTTAACTATGGCTACACCTTC. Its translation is CASRVTGRLNYGYTF.

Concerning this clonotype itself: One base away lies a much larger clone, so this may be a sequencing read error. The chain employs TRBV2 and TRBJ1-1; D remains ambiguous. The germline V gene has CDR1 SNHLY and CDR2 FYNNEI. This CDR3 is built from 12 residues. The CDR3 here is CVRGNTYTEAFF. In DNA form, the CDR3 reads TGTGTCAGAGGGAACACCTACACTGAAGCTTTCTTT.

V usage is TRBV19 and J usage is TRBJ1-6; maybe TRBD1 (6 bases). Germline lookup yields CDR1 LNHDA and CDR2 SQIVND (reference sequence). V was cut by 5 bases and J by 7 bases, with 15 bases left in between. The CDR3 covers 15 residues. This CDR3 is CASSPNRAPNSPLHF. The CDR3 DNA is TGTGCCAGTAGTCCAAACAGGGCTCCCAATTCACCCCTCCACTTT. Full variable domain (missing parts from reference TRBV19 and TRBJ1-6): DGGITQSPKYLFRKEGQNVTLSCEQNLNHDAMYWYRQDPGQGLRLIYYSQIVNDFQKGDIAEGYSVSREKKESFPLTVTSAQKNPTAFYLCASSPNRAPNSPLHFGNGTRLTVT.

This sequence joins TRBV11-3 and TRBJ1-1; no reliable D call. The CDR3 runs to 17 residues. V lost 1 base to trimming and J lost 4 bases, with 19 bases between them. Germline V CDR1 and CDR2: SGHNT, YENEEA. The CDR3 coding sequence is TGTGCCAGCAGCTTAGGGTGGGGAGGAGGCGGCCCCACTGAAGCTTTCTTT. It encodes CASSLGWGGGGPTEAFF.

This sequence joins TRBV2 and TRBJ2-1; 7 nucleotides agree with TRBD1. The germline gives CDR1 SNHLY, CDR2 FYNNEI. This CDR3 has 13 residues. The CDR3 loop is CVSERDRNNEQFF. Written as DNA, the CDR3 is TGTGTCAGTGAGAGGGACAGAAACAATGAGCAGTTCTTC.

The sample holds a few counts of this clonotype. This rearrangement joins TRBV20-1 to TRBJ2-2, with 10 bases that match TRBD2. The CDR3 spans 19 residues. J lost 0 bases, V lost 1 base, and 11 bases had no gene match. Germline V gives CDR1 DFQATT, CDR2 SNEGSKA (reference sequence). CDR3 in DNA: TGCAGTGCTAGAGGGCCCAGCGGGAGGGGTAGAACGAACACCGGGGAGCTGTTTTTT. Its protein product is CSARGPSGRGRTNTGELFF.

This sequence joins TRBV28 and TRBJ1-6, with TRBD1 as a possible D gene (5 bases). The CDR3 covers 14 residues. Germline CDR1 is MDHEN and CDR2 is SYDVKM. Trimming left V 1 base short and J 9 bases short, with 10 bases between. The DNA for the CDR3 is TGTGCCAGCAGTTTATCAGGGCTCGGTTCACCCCTCCACTTT. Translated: CASSLSGLGSPLHF.

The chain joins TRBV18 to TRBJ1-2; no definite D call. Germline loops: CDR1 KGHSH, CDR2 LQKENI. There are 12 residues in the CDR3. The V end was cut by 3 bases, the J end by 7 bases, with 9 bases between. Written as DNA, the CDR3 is TGTGCCAGCTCACCGGAGCGTGGTGGCTACACCTTC. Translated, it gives CASSPERGGYTF.

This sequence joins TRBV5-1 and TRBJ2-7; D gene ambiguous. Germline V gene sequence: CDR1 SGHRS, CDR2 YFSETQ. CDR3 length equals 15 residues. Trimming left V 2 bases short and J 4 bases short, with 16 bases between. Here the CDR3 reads CASSFISPWVYEQYF. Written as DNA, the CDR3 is TGCGCCAGCAGCTTTATTAGCCCTTGGGTATACGAGCAGTACTTC.

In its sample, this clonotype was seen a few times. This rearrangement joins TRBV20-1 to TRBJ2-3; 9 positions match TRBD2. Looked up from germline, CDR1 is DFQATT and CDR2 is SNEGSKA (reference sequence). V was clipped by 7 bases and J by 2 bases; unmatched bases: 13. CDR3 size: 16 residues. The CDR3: CSGGWRAGGPTDTQYF. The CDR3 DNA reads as TGCAGTGGGGGGTGGCGAGCGGGGGGCCCCACAGATACGCAGTATTTT.

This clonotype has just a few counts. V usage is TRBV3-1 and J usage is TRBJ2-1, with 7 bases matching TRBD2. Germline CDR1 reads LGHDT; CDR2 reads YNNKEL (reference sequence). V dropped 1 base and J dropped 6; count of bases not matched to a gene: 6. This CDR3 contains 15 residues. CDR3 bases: TGTGCCAGCAGCCAAGTCGGCTTAGCGGGCAATGAGCAGTTCTTC. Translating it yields CASSQVGLAGNEQFF.

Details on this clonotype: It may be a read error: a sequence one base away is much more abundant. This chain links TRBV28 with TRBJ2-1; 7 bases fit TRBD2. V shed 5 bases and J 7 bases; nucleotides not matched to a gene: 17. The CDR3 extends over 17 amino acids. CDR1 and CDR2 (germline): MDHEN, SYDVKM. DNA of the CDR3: TGTGCCAGCAGTCCCCCGACTAGCTGGAGATATATAAATGAGCAGTTCTTC. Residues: CASSPPTSWRYINEQFF.

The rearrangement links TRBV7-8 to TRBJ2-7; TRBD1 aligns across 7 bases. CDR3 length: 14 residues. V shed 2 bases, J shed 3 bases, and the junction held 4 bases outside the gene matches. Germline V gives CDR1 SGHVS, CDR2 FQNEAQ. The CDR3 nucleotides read TGTGCCAGCAGCTTACTAGGGGGCGGCTACGAGCAGTACTTC. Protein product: CASSLLGGGYEQYF.

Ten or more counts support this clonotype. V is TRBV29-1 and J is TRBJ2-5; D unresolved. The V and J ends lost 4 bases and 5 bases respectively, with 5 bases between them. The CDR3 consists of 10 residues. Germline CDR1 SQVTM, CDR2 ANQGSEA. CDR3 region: CSVGTETQYF. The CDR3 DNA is TGCAGCGTTGGTACCGAGACCCAGTACTTC.

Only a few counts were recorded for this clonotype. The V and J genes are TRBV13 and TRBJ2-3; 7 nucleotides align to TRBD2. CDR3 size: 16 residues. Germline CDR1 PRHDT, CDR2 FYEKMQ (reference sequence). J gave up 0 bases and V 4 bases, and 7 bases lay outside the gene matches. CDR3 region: CASSYTGAGSTDTQYF. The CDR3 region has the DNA TGTGCCAGCAGCTATACGGGAGCGGGGAGCACAGATACGCAGTATTTT.

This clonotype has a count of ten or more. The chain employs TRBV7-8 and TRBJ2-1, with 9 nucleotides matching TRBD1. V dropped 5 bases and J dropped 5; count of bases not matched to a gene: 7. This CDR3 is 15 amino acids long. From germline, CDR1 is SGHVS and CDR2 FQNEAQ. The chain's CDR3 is CASSPGQGRNNEQFF. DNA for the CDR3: TGTGCCAGCAGCCCCGGACAGGGGAGGAACAATGAGCAGTTCTTC.

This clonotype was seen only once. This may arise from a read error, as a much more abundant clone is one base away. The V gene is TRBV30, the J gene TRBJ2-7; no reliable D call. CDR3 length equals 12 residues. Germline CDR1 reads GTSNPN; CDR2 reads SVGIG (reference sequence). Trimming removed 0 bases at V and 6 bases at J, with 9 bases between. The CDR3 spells CAWSVQAIEQYF. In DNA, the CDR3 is TGTGCCTGGAGTGTACAAGCGATCGAGCAGTACTTC.

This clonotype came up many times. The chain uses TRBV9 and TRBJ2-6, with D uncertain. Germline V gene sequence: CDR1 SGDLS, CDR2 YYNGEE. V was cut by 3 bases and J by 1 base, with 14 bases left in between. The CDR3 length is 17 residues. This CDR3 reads CASSAALEPSGANVLTF. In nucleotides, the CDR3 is TGTGCCAGCAGCGCGGCGCTAGAACCGTCTGGGGCCAACGTCCTGACTTTC.

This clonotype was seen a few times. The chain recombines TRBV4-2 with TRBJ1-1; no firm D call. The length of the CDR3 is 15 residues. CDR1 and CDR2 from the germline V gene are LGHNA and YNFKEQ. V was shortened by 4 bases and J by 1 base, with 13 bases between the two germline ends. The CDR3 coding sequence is TGTGCCAGCAGCCCACACGGCGGCTGGAACACTGAAGCTTTCTTT. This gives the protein CASSPHGGWNTEAFF.

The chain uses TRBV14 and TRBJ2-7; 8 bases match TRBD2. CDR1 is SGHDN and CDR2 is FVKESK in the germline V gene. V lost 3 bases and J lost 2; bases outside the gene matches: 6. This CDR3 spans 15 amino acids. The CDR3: CASSHILAAPYEQYF. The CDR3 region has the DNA TGTGCCAGCAGCCATATACTAGCGGCTCCCTACGAGCAGTACTTC.

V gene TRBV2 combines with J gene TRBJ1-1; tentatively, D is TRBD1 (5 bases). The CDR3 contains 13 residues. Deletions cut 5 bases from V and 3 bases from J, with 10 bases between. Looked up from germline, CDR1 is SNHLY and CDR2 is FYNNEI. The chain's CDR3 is CASSQGVHTEAFF. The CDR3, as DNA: TGTGCCAGCAGTCAGGGAGTTCACACTGAAGCTTTCTTT. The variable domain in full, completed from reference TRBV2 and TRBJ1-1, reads EPEVTQTPSHQVTQMGQEVILRCVPISNHLYFYWYRQILGQKVEFLVSFYNNEISEKSEIFDDQFSVERPDGSNFTLKIRSTKLEDSAMYFCASSQGVHTEAFFGQGTRLTVV.

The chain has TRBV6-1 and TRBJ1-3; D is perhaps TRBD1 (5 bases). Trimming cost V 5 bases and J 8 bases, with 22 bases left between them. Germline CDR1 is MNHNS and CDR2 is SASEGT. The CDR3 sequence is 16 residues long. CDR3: CASSRPGLAQSDTIYF. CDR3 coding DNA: TGTGCCAGCAGTCGCCCGGGGCTCGCCCAAAGCGACACCATATATTTT.

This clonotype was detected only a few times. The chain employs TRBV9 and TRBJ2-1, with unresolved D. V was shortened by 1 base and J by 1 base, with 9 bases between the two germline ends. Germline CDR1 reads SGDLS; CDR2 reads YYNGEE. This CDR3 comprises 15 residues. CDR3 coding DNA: TGTGCCAGCAGCGTATATCGCGGTTCCTACAATGAGCAGTTCTTC. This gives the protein CASSVYRGSYNEQFF.

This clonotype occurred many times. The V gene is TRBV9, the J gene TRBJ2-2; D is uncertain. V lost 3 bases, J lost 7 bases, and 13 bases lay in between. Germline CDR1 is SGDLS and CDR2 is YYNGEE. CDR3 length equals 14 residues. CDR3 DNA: TGTGCCAGCAGCGCTATCAGGAACGGCGGGGAGCTGTTTTTT. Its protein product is CASSAIRNGGELFF.

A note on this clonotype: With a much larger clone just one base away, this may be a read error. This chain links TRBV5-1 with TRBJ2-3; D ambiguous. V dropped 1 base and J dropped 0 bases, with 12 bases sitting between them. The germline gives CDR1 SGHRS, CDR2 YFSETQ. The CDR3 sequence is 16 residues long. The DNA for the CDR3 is TGCGCCAGCAGCTTGAGTCCCACCCCTAGCACAGATACGCAGTATTTT. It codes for CASSLSPTPSTDTQYF.

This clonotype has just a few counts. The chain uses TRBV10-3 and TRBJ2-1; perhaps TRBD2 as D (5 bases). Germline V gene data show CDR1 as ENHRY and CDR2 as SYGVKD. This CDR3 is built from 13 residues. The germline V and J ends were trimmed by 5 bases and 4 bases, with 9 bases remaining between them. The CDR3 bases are TGTGCCATCAGTCCAGGACTGTACAATGAGCAGTTCTTC. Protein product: CAISPGLYNEQFF.